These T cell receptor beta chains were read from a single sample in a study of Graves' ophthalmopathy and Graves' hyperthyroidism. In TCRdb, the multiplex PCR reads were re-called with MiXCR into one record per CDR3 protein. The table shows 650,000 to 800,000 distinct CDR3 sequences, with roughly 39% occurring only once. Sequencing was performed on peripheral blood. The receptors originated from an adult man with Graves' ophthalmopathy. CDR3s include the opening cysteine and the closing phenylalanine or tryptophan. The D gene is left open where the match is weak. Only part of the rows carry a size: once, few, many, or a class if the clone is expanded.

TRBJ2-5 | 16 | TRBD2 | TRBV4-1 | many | CASSLKSAGLRETQYF
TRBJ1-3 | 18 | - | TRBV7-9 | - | CASSQVHRVGSSGNTIYF
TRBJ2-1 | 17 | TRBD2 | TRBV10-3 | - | CAISDPQGLADYNEQFF
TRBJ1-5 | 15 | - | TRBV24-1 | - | CATSRGNRNEQPQHF
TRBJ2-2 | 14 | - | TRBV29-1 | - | CSWQGAGITGELFF
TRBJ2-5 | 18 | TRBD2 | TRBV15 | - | CATSRDTGASGSGETQYF
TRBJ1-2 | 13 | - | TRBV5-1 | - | CASSLGKTYGYTF
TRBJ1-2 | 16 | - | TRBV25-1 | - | CASSDGTDLQGYGYTF
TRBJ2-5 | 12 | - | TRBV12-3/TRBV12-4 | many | CATRGRDMTQYF
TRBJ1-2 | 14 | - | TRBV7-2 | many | CASSKPYREEGYTF
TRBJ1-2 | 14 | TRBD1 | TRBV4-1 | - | CASTGTANLHGYTF
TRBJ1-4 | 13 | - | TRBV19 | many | CASSPQGPEKLFF
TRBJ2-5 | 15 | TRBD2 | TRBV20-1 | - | CSAVGLAGTGESQYF
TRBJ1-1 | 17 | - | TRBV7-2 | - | CASSHRGRGISGTEAFF
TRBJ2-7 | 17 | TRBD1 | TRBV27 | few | CASSLSRPRDRGYEQYF
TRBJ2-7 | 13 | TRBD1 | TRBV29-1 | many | CSVDITGGHEQYF
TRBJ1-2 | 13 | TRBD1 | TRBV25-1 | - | CASSEADRDGYTF
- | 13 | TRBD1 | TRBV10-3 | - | CAISRTGLNEQFF
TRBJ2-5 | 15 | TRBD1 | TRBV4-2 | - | CASSLQQGAQETQYF
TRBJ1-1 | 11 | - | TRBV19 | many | CASIVTREAFF
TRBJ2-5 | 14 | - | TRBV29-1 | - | CSANPSGAVETQYF
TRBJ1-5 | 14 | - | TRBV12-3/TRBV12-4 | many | CASSIQGGRQPQHF
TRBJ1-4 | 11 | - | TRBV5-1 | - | CATSQNEKPFF
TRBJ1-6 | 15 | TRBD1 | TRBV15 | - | CATSRGRDSNQPLHF
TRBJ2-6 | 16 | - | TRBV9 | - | CASLQQGGSGANVLTF